This record covers a single T cell receptor beta chain. The junction departs from germline at one end; a sequencing error may be responsible. Per germline, CDR1 SGHRS and CDR2 YFSETQ. The CDR3 runs to 15 residues. The TCRbeta library was prepared with unique molecular identifiers. TCRdb reprocessed the PCR reads via MiXCR and lists one record per CDR3 protein. The sample contains some 550,000 distinct CDR3 sequences, about 17% of which appear only once. The sample comes from a study of T-cell reconstitution after alpha-beta-depleted transplantation in children. This sequence was found in a human donor who donated a stem cell graft to a child with acute lymphoblastic leukemia. Sample: PBMCs from the stem cell graft donor, taken from the stem cell graft. The chain joins TRBV5-1 to TRBJ1-5; the D gene is possibly TRBD1 (6 bases). The CDR3 DNA follows: TGCGCCAGCCGACCTACAACAGGGATCAATCGGCCCCAGCATTTT. Translating it yields CASRPTTGINRPQHF.